The present entry profiles one T cell receptor beta chain with its context. The entry originates in a study of blood T cell repertoires in COVID-19. As for the study in general: COVID-19 samples, acute and convalescent, were from the United States, Italy and Spain. Sample material is recorded as cDNA or gDNA derived from T cells, B-cell-depleted T cells, or PBMCs.

How the authors handled the data: Nucleated cell number was recorded as an estimate derived from reference gene primer amplification. Libraries were prepared by immunoSEQ multiplex PCR; TCRdb keeps only in-frame clonotypes and omits some of them. The V and J calls and the clone size are those of that table, but D and trimming were determined from the DNA. The repertoire holds 150,000 to 200,000 clones, with over 65% as singletons. V was cut by 1 base and J by 3 bases, with 8 bases left in between. This CDR3 spans 14 amino acids. Germline V gene lookup returns CDR1 SGHVS and CDR2 FQNEAQ. Sequencing input: peripheral blood. The sequence derives from a woman older than 75 with acute or convalescent COVID-19. This chain links TRBV7-8 with TRBJ2-3; TRBD1 is a possible D gene (5 bases). The CDR3 DNA reads TGTGCCAGCAGCTTAGGGGGCGTAACAGATACGCAGTATTTT. It specifies CASSLGGVTDTQYF.